These 11 T cell receptor beta chains originate from one sample sequenced in a study of T cell repertoires in cytomegalovirus infection. The antigens of these receptors remain unknown. TCRdb redid the calling of the reads with MiXCR, one entry per CDR3 protein. This sample carries 150,000 or so distinct CDR3 sequences, more than 25% of them seen once, and the ten largest clones take around half. The source was CD8+ T cells from cultured PBMCs, collected from culture after CMV antigen stimulation. The receptors shown here come from a human donor in good health (CMV status not recorded). Some clones in this sample may be carry-over from other donors' samples.

The V call is TRBV3-1, the J call TRBJ2-2; 8 bases match TRBD2. V was clipped by 0 bases and J by 4 bases; unmatched bases: 4. The CDR3 is 16 residues long. CDR1 LGHDT and CDR2 YNNKEL come from the germline V gene (reference sequence). Written as DNA, the CDR3 is TGTGCCAGCAGCCAAGAGTTAGGGACTAGCACCGGGGAGCTGTTTTTT. It translates to CASSQELGTSTGELFF.

This clonotype came up a few times. The CDR3 is CASSWALDHEQYF. CDR3 coding DNA: TGTGCCAGCAGTTGGGCCCTCGACCACGAGCAGTACTTC. J is TRBJ2-7 and V is TRBV6-6; D is unresolved. Trimming removed 4 bases at V and 5 bases at J, with 12 bases between. CDR3 length: 13 amino acids. Germline lookup yields CDR1 MNHNY and CDR2 SVGAGI (reference sequence).

This clonotype was detected a few times. The V gene is TRBV18, the J gene TRBJ1-3; no firm D call. Looked up from germline, CDR1 is KGHSH and CDR2 is LQKENI. V lost 3 bases and J lost 0, with 12 bases in between. The CDR3 totals 16 residues. This chain's CDR3 is CASSPGTRSSGNTIYF. The DNA of the CDR3 is TGTGCCAGCTCACCGGGCACCCGGAGCTCTGGAAACACCATATATTTT.

The gene calls are TRBV5-1 and TRBJ2-3; the D gene is possibly TRBD2 (5 bases). Trimming left V 6 bases short and J 4 bases short, with 15 bases between. Per germline, CDR1 SGHRS and CDR2 YFSETQ. This CDR3 region has 14 residues. The DNA of the CDR3 is TGCGCCAGCAACAGACTAAGCATCGCAGATACGCAGTATTTT. It yields the protein CASNRLSIADTQYF.

This clonotype appeared once. The gene calls are TRBV11-2 and TRBJ1-2; a weak D match, TRBD1 (6 bases). The CDR3 runs to 13 residues. Looked up from germline, CDR1 is SGHAT and CDR2 is FQNNGV. With 3 bases removed from V and 4 bases from J, the gap between germline ends came to 9 bases. CDR3: CASSFPDSYGYTF. The CDR3 DNA reads as TGTGCCAGCAGCTTTCCGGACAGCTATGGCTACACCTTC.

This clonotype has only a few counts. The CDR3 DNA sequence: TGTGCCAGCAGTGAGCTGCGACAGGGGGCTGCCAAAAACATTCAGTACTTC. Its protein product is CASSELRQGAAKNIQYF. This sequence joins TRBV2 and TRBJ2-4, with 10 bases lining up with TRBD1. Looked up from germline, CDR1 is SNHLY and CDR2 is FYNNEI. The length of the CDR3 is 17 residues. V trimming: 3 bases; J trimming: 1 base; junction bases outside the gene matches: 6.

In this sample, this clonotype turned up a few times. V and J are TRBV5-6 and TRBJ1-1; TRBD1 might be the D (6 bases). With 0 bases removed from V and 6 bases from J, the gap between germline ends came to 18 bases. In germline, CDR1 is SGHDT, CDR2 YYEEEE. The CDR3 contains 16 residues. CDR3 protein: CASSLELWGRGSEAFF. CDR3 nucleotide sequence: TGTGCCAGCAGCTTGGAGCTCTGGGGCAGGGGCTCTGAAGCTTTCTTT.

This rearrangement joins TRBV28 to TRBJ1-2; unclear D gene. The CDR3 has 15 amino acids. V lost 2 bases to trimming and J lost 4 bases, with 14 bases between them. CDR1 is MDHEN, CDR2 SYDVKM, per germline. DNA for the CDR3: TGTGCCAGCAGTTTAGGGTCAGGAATCCTCTATGGCTACACCTTC. Its protein is CASSLGSGILYGYTF.

The rearrangement joins TRBV6-5 to TRBJ2-5; 8 nucleotides match TRBD2. Germline CDR1 reads MNHEY; CDR2 reads SVGAGI. V was pared by 5 bases and J by 0 bases, with 5 bases of the junction left unmatched. CDR3 length: 15 amino acids. The chain's CDR3 is CASSTLAGYQETQYF. The CDR3 nucleotides are TGTGCCAGCAGTACCTTAGCGGGGTACCAAGAGACCCAGTACTTC.

In its sample, this clonotype was seen many times. This rearrangement joins TRBV20-1 to TRBJ1-1, with TRBD1 identical over 7 bases. Unmatched junction bases numbered 17, after V lost 0 bases and J lost 7 bases. Looked up from germline, CDR1 is DFQATT and CDR2 is SNEGSKA (reference sequence). This CDR3 spans 17 amino acids. The CDR3 loop is CSARDFRQGVPSDEAFF. The CDR3, as DNA: TGCAGTGCTAGAGATTTCCGACAGGGAGTCCCGTCTGATGAAGCTTTCTTT.

The table lists this clonotype with a count of one. The chain carries TRBV7-9 and TRBJ1-2, with TRBD1 matching 7 bases. V dropped 5 bases and J dropped 3; count of bases not matched to a gene: 9. The CDR3 consists of 15 residues. The germline V gene has CDR1 SEHNR and CDR2 FQNEAQ (reference sequence). The CDR3 sequence is CASSRHRGLHYGYTF. CDR3 DNA: TGTGCCAGCAGCCGCCACAGGGGCTTACACTATGGCTACACCTTC.